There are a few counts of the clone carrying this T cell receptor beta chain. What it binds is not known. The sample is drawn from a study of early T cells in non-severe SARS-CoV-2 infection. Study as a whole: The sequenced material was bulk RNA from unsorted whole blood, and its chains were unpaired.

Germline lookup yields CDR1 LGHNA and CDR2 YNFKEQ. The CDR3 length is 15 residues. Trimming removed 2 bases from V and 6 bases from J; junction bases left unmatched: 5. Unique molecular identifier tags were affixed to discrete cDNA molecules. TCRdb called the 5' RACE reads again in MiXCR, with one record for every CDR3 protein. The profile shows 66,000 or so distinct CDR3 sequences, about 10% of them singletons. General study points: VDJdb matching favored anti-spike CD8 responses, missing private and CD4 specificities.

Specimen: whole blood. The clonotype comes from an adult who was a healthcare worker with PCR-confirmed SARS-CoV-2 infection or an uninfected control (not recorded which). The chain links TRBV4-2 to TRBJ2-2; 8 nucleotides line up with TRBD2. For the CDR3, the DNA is TGTGCCAGCAGCCAACCGGGACTAGAATCCGGGGAGCTGTTTTTT. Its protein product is CASSQPGLESGELFF.